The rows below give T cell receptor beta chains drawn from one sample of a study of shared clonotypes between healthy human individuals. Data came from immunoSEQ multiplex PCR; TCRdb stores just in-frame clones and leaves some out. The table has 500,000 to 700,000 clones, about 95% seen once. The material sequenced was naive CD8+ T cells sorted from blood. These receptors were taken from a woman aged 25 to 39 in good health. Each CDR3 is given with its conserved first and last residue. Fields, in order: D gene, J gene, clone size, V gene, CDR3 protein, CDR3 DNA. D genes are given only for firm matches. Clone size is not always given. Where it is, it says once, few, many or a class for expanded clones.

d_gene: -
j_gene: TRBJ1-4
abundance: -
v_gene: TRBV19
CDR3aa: CASSIIGGHRGEKLFF
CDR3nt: TGTGCCAGTAGTATCATCGGCGGCCACAGAGGTGAAAAACTGTTTTTT

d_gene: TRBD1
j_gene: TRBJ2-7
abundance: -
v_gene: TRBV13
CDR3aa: CASSPGTGTAEQYF
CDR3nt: TGTGCCAGCAGCCCAGGGACAGGGACTGCCGAGCAGTACTTC

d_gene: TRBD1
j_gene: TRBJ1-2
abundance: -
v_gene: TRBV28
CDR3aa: CASSFSDRVDGYTF
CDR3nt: TGTGCCAGCAGTTTTTCCGACAGGGTGGATGGCTACACCTTC

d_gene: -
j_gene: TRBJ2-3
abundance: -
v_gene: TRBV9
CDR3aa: CASSASYNLPGDGQYF
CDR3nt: TGTGCCAGCAGCGCCTCATACAATCTACCCGGGGACGGCCAGTATTTT

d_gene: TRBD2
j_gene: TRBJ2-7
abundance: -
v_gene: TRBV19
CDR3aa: CASSDELRGGPYEQYF
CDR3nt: TGTGCCAGTAGCGACGAACTTAGGGGAGGGCCCTACGAGCAGTACTTC

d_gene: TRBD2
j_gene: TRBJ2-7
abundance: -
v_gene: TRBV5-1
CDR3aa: CASSPLSGRNYEQYF
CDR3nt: TGCGCCAGCAGCCCCCTTAGCGGGAGGAACTACGAGCAGTACTTC

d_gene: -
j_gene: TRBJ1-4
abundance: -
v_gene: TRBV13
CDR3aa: CASSPGRGDEKLFF
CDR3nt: TGTGCCAGCAGCCCCGGGAGAGGTGATGAAAAACTGTTTTTT

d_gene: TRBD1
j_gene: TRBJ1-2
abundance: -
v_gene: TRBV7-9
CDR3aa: CASSRGRDRVNYGYTF
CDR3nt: TGTGCCAGCAGCCGAGGTCGGGACAGGGTTAACTATGGCTACACCTTC

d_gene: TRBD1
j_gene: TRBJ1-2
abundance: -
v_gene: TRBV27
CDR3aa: CASSFAGGGYGYTF
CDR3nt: TGTGCCAGCAGTTTCGCAGGGGGTGGCTATGGCTACACCTTC

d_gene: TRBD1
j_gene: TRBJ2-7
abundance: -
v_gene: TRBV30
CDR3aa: CAWSETGALGEQYF
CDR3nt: TGTGCCTGGAGTGAGACAGGGGCCTTGGGGGAGCAGTACTTC

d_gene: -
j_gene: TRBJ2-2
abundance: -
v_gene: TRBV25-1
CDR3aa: CASTYRLIGTGELFF
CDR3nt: TGTGCCAGCACGTACAGGTTGATTGGCACCGGGGAGCTGTTTTTT

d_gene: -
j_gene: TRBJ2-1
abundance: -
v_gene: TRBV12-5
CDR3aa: CASGVTGNEQFF
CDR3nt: TGTGCTAGTGGGGTAACTGGGAATGAGCAGTTCTTC

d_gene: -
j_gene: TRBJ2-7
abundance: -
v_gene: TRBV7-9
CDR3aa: CASSLESREYEQYF
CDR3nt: TGTGCCAGCAGCTTAGAATCTAGGGAGTACGAGCAGTACTTC

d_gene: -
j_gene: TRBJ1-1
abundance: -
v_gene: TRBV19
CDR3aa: CASNIGGATEAFF
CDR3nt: TGTGCCAGTAACATAGGGGGGGCCACTGAAGCTTTCTTT

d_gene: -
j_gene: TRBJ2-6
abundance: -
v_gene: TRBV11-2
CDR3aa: CASSYTASGANVLTF
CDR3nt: TGTGCCAGCAGCTACACCGCCTCTGGGGCCAACGTCCTGACTTTC

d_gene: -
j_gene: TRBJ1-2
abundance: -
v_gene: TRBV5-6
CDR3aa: CASSLEPGTPNYGYTF
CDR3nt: TGTGCCAGCAGCTTGGAGCCCGGGACACCGAACTATGGCTACACCTTC

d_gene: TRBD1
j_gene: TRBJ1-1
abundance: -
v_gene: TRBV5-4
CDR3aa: CASSFPGGGEAFF
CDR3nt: TGTGCCAGCAGCTTTCCAGGGGGCGGTGAAGCTTTCTTT

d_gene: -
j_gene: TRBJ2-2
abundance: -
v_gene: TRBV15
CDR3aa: CATSRDEGVGELFF
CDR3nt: TGTGCCACCAGCAGAGATGAAGGGGTCGGGGAGCTGTTTTTT

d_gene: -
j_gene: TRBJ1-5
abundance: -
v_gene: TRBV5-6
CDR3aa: CASSLIGGKQPQHF
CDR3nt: TGTGCCAGCAGCTTGATTGGGGGAAAACAGCCCCAGCATTTT

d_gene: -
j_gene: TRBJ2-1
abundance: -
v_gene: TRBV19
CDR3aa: CASSDVFDSYNEQFF
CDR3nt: TGTGCCAGTAGCGACGTTTTTGACTCCTACAATGAGCAGTTCTTC

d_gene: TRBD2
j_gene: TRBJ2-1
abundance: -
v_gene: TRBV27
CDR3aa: CASSLSGSRNEQFF
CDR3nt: TGTGCCAGCAGTTTAAGCGGGAGTAGGAATGAGCAGTTCTTC

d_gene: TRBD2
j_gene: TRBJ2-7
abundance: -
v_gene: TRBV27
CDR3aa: CASSVAGGSVGSYEQYF
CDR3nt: TGTGCCAGCAGTGTTGCGGGAGGCAGTGTCGGCTCCTACGAGCAGTACTTC

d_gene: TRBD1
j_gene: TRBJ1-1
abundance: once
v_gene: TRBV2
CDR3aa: CASVTGGNTEAFF
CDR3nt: TGTGCCAGTGTTACAGGGGGCAACACTGAAGCTTTCTTT

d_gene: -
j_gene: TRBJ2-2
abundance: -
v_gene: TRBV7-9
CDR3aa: CASSQTGPGELFF
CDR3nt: TGTGCCAGCAGCCAGACCGGACCCGGGGAGCTGTTTTTT